These 13 T cell receptor beta chains share one sample of origin, sequenced in a study of blood T cell repertoires in COVID-19 (dated by TCRdb to the early 2020s). Library creation used the immunoSEQ multiplex PCR assay. As stored in TCRdb, this immuneACCESS dataset retains in-frame rearrangements with V and J assigned. A fraction of the clones does not appear; measured against another copy, unresolved V genes explain less than half of the discrepancy, and the remainder lacks a known reason. This sample is represented by 150,000 to 200,000 clones; around 85% of them were singletons. The top ten clonotypes cover 13% of the sample. Sequencing was performed on peripheral blood. The receptor source for this set is a man between 45 and 60 years old who had recovered from COVID-19.

The chain employs TRBV19 and TRBJ2-7; 8 bases are shared with TRBD1. The V segment lost 4 bases and the J segment 6 bases; nucleotides outside the gene matches: 11. CDR3 length: 15 amino acids. Per germline, CDR1 LNHDA and CDR2 SQIVND (reference sequence). CDR3 protein: CASSKSTGTGREQYF. The CDR3 nucleotides read TGTGCCAGTAGTAAAAGTACCGGGACAGGACGCGAGCAGTACTTC.

This clone showed up just a few times. The J gene is TRBJ2-7, the V gene TRBV12-5; 10 positions agree with TRBD1. Germline V CDR1 and CDR2: LGHNT, FRNRAP. This CDR3 is built from 13 residues. V shed 8 bases, J shed 3 bases, and the junction held 4 bases outside the gene matches. In nucleotides, the CDR3 is TGTGCTAGTTCGGGACAGGGGTTCTACGAGCAGTACTTC. It codes for CASSGQGFYEQYF.

J is TRBJ2-7 and V is TRBV5-1, with TRBD2 matching 12 bases. This CDR3 is 16 amino acids long. Unmatched junction bases numbered 10, after V lost 4 bases and J lost 5 bases. CDR1 and CDR2 from the germline V gene are SGHRS and YFSETQ. In DNA form, the CDR3 reads TGCGCCAGCAGCCCCGGACTAGCGGGAAACCGAGACGAGCAGTACTTC. Translated, it gives CASSPGLAGNRDEQYF.

V and J are TRBV28 and TRBJ2-7; possibly TRBD1 for D (6 bases). V lost 3 bases to trimming and J lost 6 bases, with 18 bases between them. CDR1 is MDHEN and CDR2 is SYDVKM in the germline V gene. This CDR3 has 15 residues. The CDR3 loop reads CASSFADSLAVEQYF. CDR3 DNA sequence: TGTGCCAGCAGTTTTGCGGACAGTCTCGCGGTCGAGCAGTACTTC.

The chain uses TRBV29-1 and TRBJ2-1, with D tentatively TRBD1 (5 bases). The length of the CDR3 is 13 residues. Trimming stripped 3 bases from V and 7 bases from J, with 13 bases between. Germline CDR1 is SQVTM and CDR2 is ANQGSEA. CDR3 sequence reads: CSVDVQGKNEQFF. In DNA, the CDR3 is TGCAGCGTTGATGTTCAGGGAAAGAATGAGCAGTTCTTC.

The chain links TRBV6-5 to TRBJ1-2; tentative D call: TRBD1 (5 bases). Germline V gene data show CDR1 as MNHEY and CDR2 as SVGAGI. Trimming removed 8 bases at V and 7 bases at J, with 11 bases between. CDR3 length: 11 residues. CDR3: CASSAGGGYTF. The CDR3 bases are TGTGCCAGCTCCGCCGGGGGTGGCTACACCTTC.

The V call is TRBV11-3, the J call TRBJ1-2; maybe TRBD1 (5 bases). The CDR3 is 19 amino acids. Germline CDR1 and CDR2: SGHNT and YENEEA. V lost 5 bases and J 1 base, leaving 26 bases between the germline ends. CDR3 region: CASSRGRGPFLALNYGYTF. The CDR3, as DNA: TGTGCCAGCAGCCGGGGGAGGGGTCCCTTTTTAGCACTTAACTATGGCTACACCTTC.

The chain joins TRBV30 to TRBJ2-5; the D gene is possibly TRBD1 (7 bases). V lost 2 bases and J 4 bases, leaving 17 bases between the germline ends. The CDR3 covers 15 residues. The V gene's germline CDR1 is GTSNPN and CDR2 SVGIG (reference sequence). The CDR3 loop reads CAWSPGRDSGETQYF. CDR3 bases: TGTGCCTGGAGTCCTGGGCGGGACAGCGGAGAGACCCAGTACTTC.

The rearrangement uses TRBV28 and TRBJ2-7, with TRBD1 as a possible D gene (6 bases). The V end lost 2 bases, the J end lost 4 bases, and 12 bases lay between the germline ends. This CDR3 has 14 residues. CDR1 is MDHEN and CDR2 is SYDVKM in the germline V gene. In DNA form, the CDR3 reads TGTGCCAGCAGTTTAACGGACAGCCGATACGAGCAGTACTTC. This sequence encodes CASSLTDSRYEQYF.

V usage is TRBV6-5 and J usage is TRBJ2-7; 7 positions agree with TRBD1. In germline, CDR1 is MNHEY, CDR2 SVGAGI. The CDR3 consists of 14 residues. V trimming: 8 bases; J trimming: 2 bases; junction bases outside the gene matches: 9. The CDR3 spells CASARETGTYEQYF. CDR3 sequence (DNA): TGTGCCAGCGCACGTGAGACAGGGACCTACGAGCAGTACTTC.

This chain links TRBV5-1 with TRBJ2-7; TRBD1 matches at 7 bases. This CDR3 region has 15 residues. Germline V gives CDR1 SGHRS, CDR2 YFSETQ. V lost 2 bases, J lost 3 bases, and 8 bases stayed unmatched. This chain's CDR3 is CASSLQTGRLYEQYF. The CDR3 coding sequence is TGCGCCAGCAGCTTACAGACAGGGCGACTCTACGAGCAGTACTTC. The full variable domain, rest sourced from reference TRBV5-1 and TRBJ2-7, is KAGVTQTPRYLIKTRGQQVTLSCSPISGHRSVSWYQQTPGQGLQFLFEYFSETQRNKGNFPGRFSGRQFSNSRSEMNVSTLELGDSALYLCASSLQTGRLYEQYFGPGTRLTVT.

This sequence joins TRBV30 and TRBJ2-7; 8 bases are shared with TRBD2. CDR3 length equals 15 residues. Germline values: CDR1 GTSNPN, CDR2 SVGIG (reference sequence). V dropped 2 bases and J dropped 0; count of bases not matched to a gene: 6. The CDR3 bases are TGTGCCTGGAGTTCCCCGGGACTAGTCTCCTACGAGCAGTACTTC. Translating it yields CAWSSPGLVSYEQYF.

The gene calls are TRBV5-1 and TRBJ2-3; 13 nucleotides agree with TRBD2. Germline assignment: CDR1 SGHRS and CDR2 YFSETQ. Trimming took 3 bases from V and 6 from J; bases not matched to a gene: 7. This CDR3 is built from 16 residues. CDR3 sequence: CASSSRTSGRGDTQYF. CDR3 coding DNA: TGCGCCAGCAGCTCACGGACTAGCGGGAGAGGGGATACGCAGTATTTT.